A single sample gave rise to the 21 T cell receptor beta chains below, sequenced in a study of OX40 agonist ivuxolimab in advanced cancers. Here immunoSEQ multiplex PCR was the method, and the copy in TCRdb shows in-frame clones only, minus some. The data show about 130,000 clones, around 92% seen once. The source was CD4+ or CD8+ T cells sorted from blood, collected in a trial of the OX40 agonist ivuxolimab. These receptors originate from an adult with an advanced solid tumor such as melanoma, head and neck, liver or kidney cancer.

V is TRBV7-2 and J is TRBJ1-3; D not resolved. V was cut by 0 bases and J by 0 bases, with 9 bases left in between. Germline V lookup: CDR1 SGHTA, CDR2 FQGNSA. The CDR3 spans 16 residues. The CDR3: CASSLAVGSSGNTIYF. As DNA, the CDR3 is TGTGCCAGCAGCTTAGCAGTGGGAAGCTCTGGAAACACCATATATTTT.

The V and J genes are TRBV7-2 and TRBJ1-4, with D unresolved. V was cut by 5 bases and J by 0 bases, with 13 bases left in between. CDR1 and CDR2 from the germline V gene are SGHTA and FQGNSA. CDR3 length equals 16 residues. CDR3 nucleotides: TGTGCCAGCAGCCCAGTCGGGTTTGCAACTAATGAAAAACTGTTTTTT. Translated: CASSPVGFATNEKLFF. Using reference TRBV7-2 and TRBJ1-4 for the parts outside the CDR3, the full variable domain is GAGVSQSPSNKVTEKGKDVELRCDPISGHTALYWYRQSLGQGLEFLIYFQGNSAPDKSGLPSDRFSAERTGGSVSTLTIQRTQQEDSAVYLCASSPVGFATNEKLFFGSGTQLSVL.

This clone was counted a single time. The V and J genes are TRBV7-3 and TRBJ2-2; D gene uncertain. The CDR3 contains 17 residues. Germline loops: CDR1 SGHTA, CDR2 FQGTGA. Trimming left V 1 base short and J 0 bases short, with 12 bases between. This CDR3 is CASSLMLWGSNTGELFF. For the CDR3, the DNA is TGTGCCAGCAGCTTAATGCTGTGGGGATCGAACACCGGGGAGCTGTTTTTT.

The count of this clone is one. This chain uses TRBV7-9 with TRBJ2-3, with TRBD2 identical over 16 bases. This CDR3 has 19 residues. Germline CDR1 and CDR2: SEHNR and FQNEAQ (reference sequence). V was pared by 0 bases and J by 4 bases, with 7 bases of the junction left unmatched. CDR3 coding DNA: TGTGCCAGCAGCTTAGCGGGGACTAGCGGGAGGGCCCTCGCAGATACGCAGTATTTT. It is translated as CASSLAGTSGRALADTQYF.

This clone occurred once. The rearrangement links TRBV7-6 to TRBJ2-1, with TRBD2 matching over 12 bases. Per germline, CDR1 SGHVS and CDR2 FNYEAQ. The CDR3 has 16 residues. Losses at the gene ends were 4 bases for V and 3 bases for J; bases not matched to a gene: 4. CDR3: CASSSWTSGNYNEQFF. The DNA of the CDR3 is TGTGCCAGCAGCTCTTGGACTAGCGGGAACTACAATGAGCAGTTCTTC.

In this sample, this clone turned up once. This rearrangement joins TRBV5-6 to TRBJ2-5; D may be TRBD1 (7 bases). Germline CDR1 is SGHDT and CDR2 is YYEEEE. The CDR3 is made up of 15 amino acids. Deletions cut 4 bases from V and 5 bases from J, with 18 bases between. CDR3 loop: CASSTGQAGLETQYF. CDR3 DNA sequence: TGTGCCAGCAGCACAGGACAGGCGGGGCTGGAGACCCAGTACTTC.

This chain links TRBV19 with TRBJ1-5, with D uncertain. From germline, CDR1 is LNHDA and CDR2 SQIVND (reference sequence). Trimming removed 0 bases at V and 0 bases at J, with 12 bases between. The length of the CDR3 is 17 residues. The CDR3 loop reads CASSIEVRLYSNQPQHF. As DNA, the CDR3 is TGTGCCAGTAGTATAGAGGTCCGGCTTTATAGCAATCAGCCCCAGCATTTT.

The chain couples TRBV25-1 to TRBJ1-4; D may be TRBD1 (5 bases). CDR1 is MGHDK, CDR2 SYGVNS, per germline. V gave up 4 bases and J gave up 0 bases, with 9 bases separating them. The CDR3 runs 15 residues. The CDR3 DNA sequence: TGTGCCAGCAGTGGGGAAGGGGCAACTAATGAAAAACTGTTTTTT. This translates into CASSGEGATNEKLFF.

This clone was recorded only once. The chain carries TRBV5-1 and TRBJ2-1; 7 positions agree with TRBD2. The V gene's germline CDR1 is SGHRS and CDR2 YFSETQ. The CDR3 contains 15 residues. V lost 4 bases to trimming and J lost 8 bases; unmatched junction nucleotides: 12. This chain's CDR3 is CASSPPAGDRDEQFF. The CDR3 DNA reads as TGCGCCAGCAGCCCGCCTGCGGGAGATCGCGATGAGCAGTTCTTC.

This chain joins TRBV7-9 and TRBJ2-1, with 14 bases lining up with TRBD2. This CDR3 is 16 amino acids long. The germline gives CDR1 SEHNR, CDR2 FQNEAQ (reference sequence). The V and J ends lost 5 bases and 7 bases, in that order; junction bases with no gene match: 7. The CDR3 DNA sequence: TGTGCCAGCAGCACAGGGACTAGCGGGAGTGAGAATGAGCAGTTCTTC. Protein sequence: CASSTGTSGSENEQFF.

The CDR3: CASSTPRQGNTGELFF. The CDR3 DNA follows: TGTGCCAGCAGCACCCCCAGACAGGGGAACACCGGGGAGCTGTTTTTT. This chain joins TRBV5-4 and TRBJ2-2; 7 nucleotides align to TRBD1. Germline assignment: CDR1 SGHNT and CDR2 YYREEE (reference sequence). Unmatched junction bases numbered 7, after V lost 4 bases and J lost 1 base. The CDR3 is made up of 16 amino acids.

This CDR3 is CASSLSVLAGGPKVYNEQFF. CDR3 coding DNA: TGTGCCAGCAGTTTATCGGTACTAGCGGGAGGGCCAAAGGTCTACAATGAGCAGTTCTTC. The gene calls are TRBV28 and TRBJ2-1; 13 nucleotides match TRBD2. Germline CDR1 MDHEN, CDR2 SYDVKM. J gave up 3 bases and V 1 base, and 12 bases lay outside the gene matches. The CDR3 has 20 residues.

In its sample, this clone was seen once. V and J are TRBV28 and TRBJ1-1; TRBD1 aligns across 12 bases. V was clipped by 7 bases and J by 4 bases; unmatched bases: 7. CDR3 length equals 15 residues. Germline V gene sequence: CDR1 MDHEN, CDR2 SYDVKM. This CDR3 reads CASTSRGQGATEAFF. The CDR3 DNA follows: TGTGCCAGCACCAGCAGGGGACAGGGGGCCACTGAAGCTTTCTTT.

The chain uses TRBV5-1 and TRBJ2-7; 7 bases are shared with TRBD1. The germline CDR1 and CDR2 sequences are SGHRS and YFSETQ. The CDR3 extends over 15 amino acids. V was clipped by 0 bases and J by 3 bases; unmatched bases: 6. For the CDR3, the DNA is TGCGCCAGCAGCTTGGCTCCGGGACAGTTCTACGAGCAGTACTTC. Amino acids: CASSLAPGQFYEQYF.

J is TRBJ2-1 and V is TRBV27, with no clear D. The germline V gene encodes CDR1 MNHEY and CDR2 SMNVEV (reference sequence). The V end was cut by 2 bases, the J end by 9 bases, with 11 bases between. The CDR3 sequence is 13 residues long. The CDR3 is CASSLRRSSEQFF. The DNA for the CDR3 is TGTGCCAGCAGTTTACGGCGGAGCTCTGAGCAGTTCTTC.

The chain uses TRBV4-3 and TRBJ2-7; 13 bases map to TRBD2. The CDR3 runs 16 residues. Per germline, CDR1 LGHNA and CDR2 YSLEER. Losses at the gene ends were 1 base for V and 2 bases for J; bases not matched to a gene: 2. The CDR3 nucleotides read TGCGCCAGCAGCCAAGGGGGACTAGCGGGAACCTACGAGCAGTACTTC. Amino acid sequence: CASSQGGLAGTYEQYF.

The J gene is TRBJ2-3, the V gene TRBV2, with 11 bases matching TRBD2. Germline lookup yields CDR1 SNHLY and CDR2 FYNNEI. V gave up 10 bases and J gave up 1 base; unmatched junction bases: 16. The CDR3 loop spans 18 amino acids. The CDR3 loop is CATSKPGLADSGTDTQYF. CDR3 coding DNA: TGTGCCACTTCTAAGCCGGGACTAGCGGATAGTGGCACAGATACGCAGTATTTT.

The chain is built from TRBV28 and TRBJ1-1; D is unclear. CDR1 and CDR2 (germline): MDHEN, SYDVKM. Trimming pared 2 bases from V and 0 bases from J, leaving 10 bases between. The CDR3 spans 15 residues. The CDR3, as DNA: TGTGCCAGCAGTTTAGGTGGACCCTTGAACACTGAAGCTTTCTTT. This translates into CASSLGGPLNTEAFF.

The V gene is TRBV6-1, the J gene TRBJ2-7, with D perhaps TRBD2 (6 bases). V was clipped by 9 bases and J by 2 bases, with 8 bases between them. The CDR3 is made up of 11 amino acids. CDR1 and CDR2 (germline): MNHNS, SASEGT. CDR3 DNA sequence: TGTGCCAGTCCGGGGGCCTACGAGCAGTACTTC. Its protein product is CASPGAYEQYF.

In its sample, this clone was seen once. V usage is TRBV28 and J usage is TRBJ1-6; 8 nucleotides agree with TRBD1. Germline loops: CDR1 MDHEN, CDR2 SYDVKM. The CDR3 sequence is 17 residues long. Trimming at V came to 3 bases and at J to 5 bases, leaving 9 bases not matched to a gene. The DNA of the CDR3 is TGTGCCAGCAGTTTCACAGGGGGAGGTCCTGATAATTCACCCCTCCACTTT. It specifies CASSFTGGGPDNSPLHF.

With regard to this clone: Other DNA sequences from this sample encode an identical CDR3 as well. The CDR3 DNA reads as TGTGCCAGCAGCTGGGGACTAGCGGGGCGCGAGCAGTACTTC. Its translation is CASSWGLAGREQYF. The chain combines TRBV5-6 with TRBJ2-7, with TRBD2 matching 13 bases. Per germline, CDR1 SGHDT and CDR2 YYEEEE. With 3 bases clipped from V and 6 bases from J, the junction kept 3 bases outside the gene matches. The length of the CDR3 is 14 residues.